This is a list of T cell receptor beta chains from one sample in a study of cytomegalovirus exposure and HLA in healthy donors. The assay was immunoSEQ multiplex PCR, and TCRdb's table has in-frame clones only and misses some. The sample has over 60,000 clones, approximately 93% seen once. The source material was PBMCs. The receptors originated from a man younger than 30 in good health and CMV-seropositive. The CDR3 runs from the conserved cysteine through the conserved F or W. D genes are given only for firm matches.

v_gene	j_gene	d_gene	CDR3aa
TRBV7-8	TRBJ1-3	TRBD1	CASSLARDSPFYGNTIYF
TRBV6-1	TRBJ1-3	-	CASSEVQGTESTIYF
TRBV10-3	TRBJ2-2	TRBD2	CAIRITSGMNTGELFF
TRBV18	TRBJ1-6	TRBD1	CASSAQGAYNSPLHF
TRBV27	TRBJ2-5	TRBD1	CASSSRGRETQYF
TRBV9	TRBJ2-2	-	CASSVAGSDRELFF
TRBV4-1	TRBJ1-2	-	CASSQVVGSTYTF
TRBV4-1	TRBJ2-2	-	CASSQLPTGTGELFF
TRBV19	TRBJ2-2	-	CASKQITGELFF
TRBV19	TRBJ2-2	TRBD1	CASSVTRTGPGELFF
TRBV7-9	TRBJ2-1	-	CASSLAEQSFNEQFF
TRBV6-6	TRBJ2-7	TRBD1	CASSIGQGDLYEQYF
TRBV4-1	TRBJ2-6	TRBD1	CASSQEGRGSGANVLTF
TRBV6-6	TRBJ1-3	TRBD1	CASRGRDRTSGNTIYF
TRBV11-3	TRBJ1-1	-	CASSTQQGGSEAFF
TRBV11-3	TRBJ1-3	-	CASSFFGGNTIYF
TRBV27	TRBJ1-2	TRBD1	CASSPRTGLYGYTF
TRBV28	TRBJ2-1	TRBD1	CASSSLGTGTGTYNEQFF
TRBV7-9	TRBJ1-3	-	CASRLDPGNTIYF
TRBV28	TRBJ2-2	TRBD2	CASSLTSGILTGELFF
TRBV25-1	TRBJ2-5	TRBD1	CASSEWGRGETQYF
TRBV7-2	TRBJ2-1	-	CASSPELTSSEQFF
TRBV6-5	TRBJ2-3	TRBD2	CATQSSGEADTQYF
TRBV6-5	TRBJ2-2	TRBD1	CASSYRTGVGGELFF
TRBV19	TRBJ2-2	TRBD2	CASRVLAGVFTGELFF
TRBV7-8	TRBJ2-3	TRBD2	CASSPGTSGLTDTQYF
TRBV7-9	TRBJ1-5	-	CASSGGVEVYQPQHF
TRBV5-1	TRBJ2-3	TRBD2	CASSLDGLAGRHPSTDTQYF
TRBV28	TRBJ2-3	-	CASSSLDTQYF
TRBV19	TRBJ1-5	TRBD1	CASSTGGQGYQPQHF
TRBV30	TRBJ1-1	-	CAWIAQTNTEAFF
TRBV14	TRBJ2-7	-	CASSQEGRIPFSEQYF
TRBV12-5	TRBJ1-5	-	CASGLGGPGSNQPQHF
TRBV11-2	TRBJ2-7	TRBD1	CASSLDRTGMGYEQYF
TRBV5-4	TRBJ1-2	TRBD1	CASSLPPGTVYGYTF
TRBV7-9	TRBJ2-6	-	CASSLDLVSGANVLTF
TRBV2	TRBJ2-3	TRBD2	CASSEALLAGAGTDTQYF
TRBV11-3	TRBJ1-1	-	CASIGGFLKGNTEAFF